This T cell receptor (beta chain) was documented in a study of cytomegalovirus exposure and HLA in healthy donors. Some clones are missing from TCRdb's copy, which holds only in-frame ones; the method was immunoSEQ multiplex PCR. In the table there are over 45,000 clones, 90% of which are singletons. The ends were cut back, 5 bases at V and 4 bases at J, with 3 bases in the middle. Germline CDR1 and CDR2: MDHEN and SYDVKM. CDR3 length equals 11 residues. The sequenced sample consisted of PBMCs. This TCR was recovered from a man younger than 35 in good health and CMV-seronegative. The V call is TRBV28, the J call TRBJ1-5; D ambiguous. The CDR3 DNA reads as TGTGCCAGCAGTCTAAATCAGCCCCAGCATTTT. Protein sequence: CASSLNQPQHF.